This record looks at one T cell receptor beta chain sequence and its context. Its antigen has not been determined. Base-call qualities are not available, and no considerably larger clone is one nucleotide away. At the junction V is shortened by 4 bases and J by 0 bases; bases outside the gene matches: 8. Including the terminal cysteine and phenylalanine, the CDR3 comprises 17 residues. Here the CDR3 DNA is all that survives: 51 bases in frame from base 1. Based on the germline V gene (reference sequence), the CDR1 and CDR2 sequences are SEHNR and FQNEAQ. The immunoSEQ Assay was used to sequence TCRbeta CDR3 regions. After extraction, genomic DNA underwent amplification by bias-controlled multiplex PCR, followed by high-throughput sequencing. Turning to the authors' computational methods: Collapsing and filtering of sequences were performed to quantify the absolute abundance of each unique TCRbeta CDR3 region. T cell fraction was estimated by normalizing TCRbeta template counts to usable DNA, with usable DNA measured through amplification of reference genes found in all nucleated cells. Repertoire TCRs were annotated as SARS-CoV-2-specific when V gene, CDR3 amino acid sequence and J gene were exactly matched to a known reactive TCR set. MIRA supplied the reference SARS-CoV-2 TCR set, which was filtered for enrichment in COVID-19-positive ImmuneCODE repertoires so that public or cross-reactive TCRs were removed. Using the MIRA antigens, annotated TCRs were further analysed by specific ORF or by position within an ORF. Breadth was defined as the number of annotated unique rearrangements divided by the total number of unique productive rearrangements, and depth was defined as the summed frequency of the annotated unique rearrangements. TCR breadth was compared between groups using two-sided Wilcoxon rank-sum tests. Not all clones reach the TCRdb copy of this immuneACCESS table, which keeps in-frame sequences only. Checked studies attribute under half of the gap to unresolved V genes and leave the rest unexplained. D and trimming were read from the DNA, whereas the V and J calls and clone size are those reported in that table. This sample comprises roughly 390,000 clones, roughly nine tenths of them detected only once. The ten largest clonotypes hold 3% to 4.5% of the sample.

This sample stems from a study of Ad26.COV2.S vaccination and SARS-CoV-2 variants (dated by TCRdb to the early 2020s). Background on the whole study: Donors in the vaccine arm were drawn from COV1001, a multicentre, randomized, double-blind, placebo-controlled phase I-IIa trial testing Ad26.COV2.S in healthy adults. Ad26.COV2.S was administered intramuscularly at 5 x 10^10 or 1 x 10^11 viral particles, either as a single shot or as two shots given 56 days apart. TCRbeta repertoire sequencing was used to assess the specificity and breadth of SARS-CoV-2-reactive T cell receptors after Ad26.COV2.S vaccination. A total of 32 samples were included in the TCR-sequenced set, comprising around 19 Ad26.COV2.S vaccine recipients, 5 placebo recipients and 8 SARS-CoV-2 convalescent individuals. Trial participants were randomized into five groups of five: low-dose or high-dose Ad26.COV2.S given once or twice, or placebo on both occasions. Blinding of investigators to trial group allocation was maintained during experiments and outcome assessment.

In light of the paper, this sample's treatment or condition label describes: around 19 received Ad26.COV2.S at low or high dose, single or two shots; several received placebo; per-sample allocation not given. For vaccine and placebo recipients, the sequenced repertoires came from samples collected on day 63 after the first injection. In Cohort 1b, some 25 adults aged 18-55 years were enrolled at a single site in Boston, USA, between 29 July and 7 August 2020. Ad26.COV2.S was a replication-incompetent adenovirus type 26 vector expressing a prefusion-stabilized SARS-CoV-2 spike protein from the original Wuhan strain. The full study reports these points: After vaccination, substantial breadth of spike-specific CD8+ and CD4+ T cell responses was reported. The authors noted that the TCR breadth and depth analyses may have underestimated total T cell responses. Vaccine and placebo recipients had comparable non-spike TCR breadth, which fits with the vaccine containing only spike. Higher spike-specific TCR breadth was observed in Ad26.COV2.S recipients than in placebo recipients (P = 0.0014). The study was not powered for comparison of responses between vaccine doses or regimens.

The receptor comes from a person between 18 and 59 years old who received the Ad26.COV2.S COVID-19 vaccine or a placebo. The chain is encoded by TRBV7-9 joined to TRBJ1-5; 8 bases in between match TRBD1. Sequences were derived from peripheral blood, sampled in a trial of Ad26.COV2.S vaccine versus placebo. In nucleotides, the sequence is TGTGCCAGCAGCTCCTCGACAGGGGCTCTTAGCAATCAGCCCCAGCATTTT. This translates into CASSSSTGALSNQPQHF.